The 31 T cell receptor beta chains below were found in one sample sequenced in a study of shared clonotypes between healthy human individuals. Profiled with immunoSEQ multiplex PCR; TCRdb holds only in-frame clones, not every one. This sample carries more than 2,000,000 clones, approximately 93% of them seen once, and the ten largest clones take under 0.45%. Sequenced: naive CD4+ T cells from PBMCs. Regarding subset: CD45RA+ positively selected. These receptors came from a man aged 18 to 29 in good health. Some clones in this sample may be carry-over from other donors' samples.

The V and J genes are TRBV5-6 and TRBJ2-3, with D possibly being TRBD2 (5 bases). Germline CDR1 and CDR2: SGHDT and YYEEEE. The CDR3 has 14 residues. V was cut by 3 bases and J by 4 bases, with 12 bases left in between. The CDR3 sequence: CASSWRQGPDTQYF. The CDR3 DNA sequence: TGTGCCAGCAGCTGGAGGCAAGGGCCAGATACGCAGTATTTT.

This clone was recorded only once. This chain connects TRBV15 to TRBJ1-1; D is ambiguous. The CDR3 spans 15 residues. V was clipped by 0 bases and J by 0 bases, with 8 bases between them. Germline V gives CDR1 LNHNV, CDR2 YYDKDF (reference sequence). This chain's CDR3 is CATSRDWTLNTEAFF. CDR3 nucleotides: TGTGCCACCAGCAGAGATTGGACTTTGAACACTGAAGCTTTCTTT.

The chain couples TRBV11-2 to TRBJ2-7; 10 nucleotides line up with TRBD1. The CDR3 has 17 residues. Germline CDR1 is SGHAT and CDR2 is FQNNGV. The ends lost 4 bases at V and 2 bases at J; junction bases unmatched: 11. In nucleotides, the CDR3 is TGTGCCAGCAGCTACCGAACCGACAGGGGGCGCCCCTACGAGCAGTACTTC. It yields the protein CASSYRTDRGRPYEQYF.

The chain uses TRBV5-4 and TRBJ1-2; D is unclear. V gave up 1 base and J gave up 4 bases, with 8 bases separating them. Germline CDR1 reads SGHNT; CDR2 reads YYREEE (reference sequence). The CDR3 has 13 residues. Here the CDR3 DNA reads TGTGCCAGCAGCTTGACAGACACCTATGGCTACACCTTC. Its protein is CASSLTDTYGYTF.

The chain carries TRBV18 and TRBJ2-3; 10 nucleotides line up with TRBD1. V lost 0 bases, J lost 4 bases, and 4 bases stayed unmatched. Looked up from germline, CDR1 is KGHSH and CDR2 is LQKENI. The CDR3 has 16 amino acids. CDR3 sequence reads: CASSPPSGQGADTQYF. CDR3 nucleotide sequence: TGTGCCAGCTCACCACCGTCAGGACAGGGGGCAGATACGCAGTATTTT.

The CDR3 sequence: CASSRQDSYEQYF. The CDR3 DNA reads as TGTGCCAGCAGCCGACAGGACTCCTACGAGCAGTACTTC. The genes are TRBV7-6 and TRBJ2-7, with D perhaps matching TRBD1 (6 bases). Germline V gene lookup returns CDR1 SGHVS and CDR2 FNYEAQ. This CDR3 is 13 amino acids long. The ends were cut back, 5 bases at V and 0 bases at J, with 8 bases in the middle. Full variable domain (rest looked up from reference TRBV7-6 and TRBJ2-7): GAGVSQSPRYKVTKRGQDVALRCDPISGHVSLYWYRQALGQGPEFLTYFNYEAQQDKSGLPNDRFSAERPEGSISTLTIQRTEQRDSAMYRCASSRQDSYEQYFGPGTRLTVT.

This clone was seen just once. This sequence joins TRBV5-6 and TRBJ2-7, with D perhaps matching TRBD1 or TRBD2 (6 bases each). The CDR3 loop spans 13 amino acids. Germline V gene sequence: CDR1 SGHDT, CDR2 YYEEEE. Trimming pared 3 bases from V and 3 bases from J, leaving 10 bases between. In DNA form, the CDR3 reads TGTGCCAGCAGCTGGGGGGCCGACTACGAGCAGTACTTC. Its translation: CASSWGADYEQYF.

The rearrangement links TRBV28 to TRBJ2-6; TRBD2 is a possible D gene (6 bases). Germline values: CDR1 MDHEN, CDR2 SYDVKM. V shed 5 bases and J shed 2 bases, with 16 bases lying between them. The CDR3 is 17 amino acids. The CDR3 is CASSPPGVLAGANVLTF. CDR3 DNA: TGTGCCAGCAGTCCCCCGGGAGTTCTGGCTGGGGCCAACGTCCTGACTTTC. The full variable domain, in which reference TRBV28 and TRBJ2-6 provide the parts outside the CDR3, is DVKVTQSSRYLVKRTGEKVFLECVQDMDHENMFWYRQDPGLGLRLIYFSYDVKMKEKGDIPEGYSVSREKKERFSLILESASTNQTSMYLCASSPPGVLAGANVLTFGAGSRLTVL.

The chain recombines TRBV5-4 with TRBJ2-3; 9 nucleotides line up with TRBD2. The CDR3 extends over 16 amino acids. V lost 0 bases to trimming and J lost 4 bases; unmatched junction nucleotides: 6. Germline assignment: CDR1 SGHNT and CDR2 YYREEE (reference sequence). For the CDR3, the DNA is TGTGCCAGCAGCTTGGTGGCGGGAGGGCCCCCAGATACGCAGTATTTT. It translates to CASSLVAGGPPDTQYF.

The chain joins TRBV5-1 to TRBJ2-2, with D perhaps TRBD2 (5 bases). The germline V and J ends were trimmed by 4 bases and 1 base, with 8 bases remaining between them. This CDR3 has 14 amino acids. The V gene's germline CDR1 is SGHRS and CDR2 YFSETQ. Here the CDR3 reads CASSVTRNTGELFF. CDR3 nucleotide sequence: TGCGCCAGCAGCGTCACTAGGAACACCGGGGAGCTGTTTTTT. Drawing the rest from reference TRBV5-1 and TRBJ2-2, the complete variable domain is KAGVTQTPRYLIKTRGQQVTLSCSPISGHRSVSWYQQTPGQGLQFLFEYFSETQRNKGNFPGRFSGRQFSNSRSEMNVSTLELGDSALYLCASSVTRNTGELFFGEGSRLTVL.

With regard to this clone: The sample has other DNA sequences that encode this CDR3 too. The chain uses TRBV7-3 and TRBJ2-6; no definite D call. There are 14 residues in the CDR3. Germline-derived CDR1 and CDR2 are SGHTA and FQGTGA. Trimming stripped 0 bases from V and 4 bases from J, with 4 bases between. Written as DNA, the CDR3 is TGTGCCAGCAGCTTAACCGCCGGGGCCAACGTCCTGACTTTC. It specifies CASSLTAGANVLTF.

The V and J genes are TRBV11-2 and TRBJ2-2; no clear D gene. The CDR3 is 15 residues long. With 2 bases removed from V and 2 bases from J, the gap between germline ends came to 9 bases. Germline CDR1 SGHAT, CDR2 FQNNGV. CDR3 sequence: CASSLIPRNTGELFF. CDR3 DNA sequence: TGTGCCAGCAGCTTAATTCCTAGAAACACCGGGGAGCTGTTTTTT.

V is TRBV4-2 and J is TRBJ1-5; D gene ambiguous. V lost 1 base, J lost 4 bases, and 5 bases lay in between. Germline V gene data show CDR1 as LGHNA and CDR2 as YNFKEQ. This CDR3 spans 13 amino acids. The CDR3 sequence is CASSQGPNQPQHF. The CDR3, as DNA: TGTGCCAGCAGCCAAGGCCCAAATCAGCCCCAGCATTTT.

There are a few counts of this clone. This chain connects TRBV29-1 to TRBJ2-1; D gene ambiguous. V shed 5 bases and J shed 2 bases, with 7 bases lying between them. Germline CDR1 and CDR2: SQVTM and ANQGSEA. This CDR3 contains 12 residues. Here the CDR3 DNA reads TGCAGCGTTACGTCTGCCTACAATGAGCAGTTCTTC. Amino acid sequence: CSVTSAYNEQFF.

This clone occurred once. This rearrangement joins TRBV11-2 to TRBJ1-2; the D gene is possibly TRBD1 (6 bases). Trimming shortened V by 0 bases and J by 7 bases, and 21 bases separated the two germline ends. Germline CDR1 SGHAT, CDR2 FQNNGV. This CDR3 spans 17 amino acids. The DNA of the CDR3 is TGTGCCAGCAGCTTAGAGGGGGTGACAGGAGTTACGAGTGGCTACACCTTC. Its protein is CASSLEGVTGVTSGYTF.

This chain uses TRBV4-1 with TRBJ2-5; possible D gene TRBD1, 6 bases. The CDR3 loop spans 14 amino acids. The germline V gene encodes CDR1 MGHRA and CDR2 YSYEKL. V dropped 4 bases and J dropped 5 bases, with 14 bases sitting between them. CDR3 in DNA: TGCGCCAGCAGCCGAACAGGGCTCCGGGAGACCCAGTACTTC. As protein: CASSRTGLRETQYF.

This chain uses TRBV7-2 with TRBJ2-5; weak D call: TRBD2 (5 bases). There are 14 residues in the CDR3. With 0 bases removed from V and 4 bases from J, the gap between germline ends came to 9 bases. Germline CDR1 and CDR2: SGHTA and FQGNSA. The CDR3 coding sequence is TGTGCCAGCAGCTTAGCCCCGGGAAGAGAGACCCAGTACTTC. Its translation is CASSLAPGRETQYF.

The gene calls are TRBV18 and TRBJ1-1; no firm D call. Germline values: CDR1 KGHSH, CDR2 LQKENI. Trimming removed 3 bases from V and 6 bases from J, with 17 bases in between. This CDR3 spans 15 amino acids. The CDR3 sequence: CASSPDGPRGAEAFF. CDR3 sequence (DNA): TGTGCCAGCTCACCCGACGGCCCTCGTGGGGCTGAAGCTTTCTTT.

The chain couples TRBV6-1 to TRBJ1-5, with D unresolved. V shed 4 bases and J shed 0 bases, with 10 bases lying between them. There are 15 residues in the CDR3. Germline-derived CDR1 and CDR2 are MNHNS and SASEGT. This CDR3 reads CASSGEYNSNQPQHF. The CDR3 DNA is TGTGCCAGCAGTGGGGAGTATAATAGCAATCAGCCCCAGCATTTT.

The J gene is TRBJ2-3, the V gene TRBV28; TRBD2 matches 12 bases. Germline V gives CDR1 MDHEN, CDR2 SYDVKM. The CDR3 covers 17 residues. V dropped 6 bases and J dropped 6; count of bases not matched to a gene: 13. The CDR3 spells CASRPGGTSGFPDTQYF. CDR3 sequence (DNA): TGTGCCAGCAGGCCAGGAGGGACTAGCGGGTTCCCCGATACGCAGTATTTT.

This sequence joins TRBV4-2 and TRBJ2-5; D is perhaps TRBD1 (6 bases). V lost 4 bases, J lost 4 bases, and 13 bases lay in between. Germline loops: CDR1 LGHNA, CDR2 YNFKEQ. The CDR3 sequence is 14 residues long. The CDR3 sequence: CASSLPGVGETQYF. CDR3 nucleotide sequence: TGTGCCAGCAGCCTACCAGGGGTTGGAGAGACCCAGTACTTC.

The rearrangement uses TRBV2 and TRBJ2-7; perhaps D is TRBD1 or TRBD2 (5 bases each). Per germline, CDR1 SNHLY and CDR2 FYNNEI. The CDR3 runs 16 residues. V dropped 7 bases and J dropped 0 bases, with 19 bases sitting between them. Here the CDR3 DNA reads TGTGCCAGCAACCTATCCGGGACCAGGAGCTCCTACGAGCAGTACTTC. It translates to CASNLSGTRSSYEQYF.

The genes are TRBV21-1 and TRBJ2-7; no DNA check was done on the table's D call, TRBD1. TRBV21-1 is described as a pseudogene. This CDR3 is built from 15 residues. The CDR3 coding sequence is TGTGCCAGCAGCAAAGGTGAAAGGACAAGGTACGAGCAGTACTTC. Protein product: CASSKGERTRYEQYF.

This rearrangement joins TRBV28 to TRBJ1-2, with 8 bases fitting TRBD1. The CDR3 contains 15 residues. V lost 6 bases, J lost 4 bases, and 10 bases stayed unmatched. The germline V gene has CDR1 MDHEN and CDR2 SYDVKM. The CDR3 is CASSNAQGVGYGYTF. The CDR3 bases are TGTGCCAGCAGCAACGCACAGGGGGTTGGCTATGGCTACACCTTC.

The chain is built from TRBV2 and TRBJ1-1; TRBD1 matches 7 bases. Germline values: CDR1 SNHLY, CDR2 FYNNEI. The V segment lost 6 bases and the J segment 7 bases; nucleotides outside the gene matches: 11. The CDR3 sequence is 14 residues long. CDR3 coding DNA: TGTGCCAGCAGAGGGCCCAGGGGGTCTGGTGAAGCTTTCTTT. Amino acids: CASRGPRGSGEAFF.

The CDR3 protein is CASSPHDRGRGGYEQYF. In DNA, the CDR3 is TGTGCCAGCAGCCCACATGACAGGGGGCGTGGGGGCTACGAGCAGTACTTC. V gene TRBV14 combines with J gene TRBJ2-7, with 10 bases lining up with TRBD1. CDR1 is SGHDN and CDR2 is FVKESK in the germline V gene. The CDR3 is 17 amino acids. The V and J ends lost 4 bases and 3 bases, in that order; junction bases with no gene match: 12.

The V gene is TRBV28, the J gene TRBJ1-4; D is undetermined. The CDR3 consists of 14 residues. The ends were cut back, 2 bases at V and 4 bases at J, with 8 bases in the middle. Germline CDR1 is MDHEN and CDR2 is SYDVKM. CDR3 protein: CASSLGGFNEKLFF. The CDR3 nucleotides are TGTGCCAGCAGTTTAGGTGGCTTTAATGAAAAACTGTTTTTT.

This chain links TRBV4-3 with TRBJ2-7; tentatively, D is TRBD1 (5 bases). The germline V gene encodes CDR1 LGHNA and CDR2 YSLEER. The CDR3 length is 13 residues. V was trimmed by 0 bases and J by 4 bases, leaving 7 bases between them. This CDR3 reads CASSQDAGYEQYF. The CDR3 coding sequence is TGCGCCAGCAGCCAAGATGCAGGGTACGAGCAGTACTTC.

The V gene is TRBV7-2, the J gene TRBJ2-5, with D perhaps matching TRBD1 (6 bases). The germline V and J ends were trimmed by 0 bases and 5 bases, with 19 bases remaining between them. The CDR3 contains 17 residues. Germline assignment: CDR1 SGHTA and CDR2 FQGNSA. CDR3 DNA: TGTGCCAGCAGCTTAGCTGGGGGACACCGGACGGGCGAGACCCAGTACTTC. Its translation is CASSLAGGHRTGETQYF.

For this clone: Other nucleotide sequences in the sample specify the same CDR3. The chain links TRBV18 to TRBJ2-7, with D possibly matching TRBD1 (5 bases). V dropped 3 bases and J dropped 2 bases, with 11 bases sitting between them. CDR1 is KGHSH and CDR2 is LQKENI in the germline V gene. This CDR3 contains 14 residues. In nucleotides, the CDR3 is TGTGCCAGCTCACCTCCCTCCAGGGCCTACGAGCAGTACTTC. Its translation: CASSPPSRAYEQYF. Drawing the rest from reference TRBV18 and TRBJ2-7, the complete variable domain is NAGVMQNPRHLVRRRGQEARLRCSPMKGHSHVYWYRQLPEEGLKFMVYLQKENIIDESGMPKERFSAEFPKEGPSILRIQQVVRGDSAAYFCASSPPSRAYEQYFGPGTRLTVT.

This chain uses TRBV28 with TRBJ1-3; weak D call: TRBD1 (6 bases). Germline CDR1 is MDHEN and CDR2 is SYDVKM. This CDR3 is built from 15 residues. V lost 6 bases and J lost 2, with 14 bases in between. The DNA for the CDR3 is TGTGCCAGCAGGGGGGATACAGGGCCTGGAAACACCATATATTTT. Amino acids: CASRGDTGPGNTIYF.